A single sample is the source of the 9 T cell receptor beta chains below, sequenced in a study of shared clonotypes between healthy human individuals. Profiling relied on immunoSEQ multiplex PCR, and the TCRdb table lists in-frame clones only, not all of them. Among around 2,000,000 clones listed, 85% to 95% were seen once. Terminally differentiated effector memory CD45RA+ cells were excluded from the naive CD8 cells, which were CD45RO-negative and positively selected for CCR7. The sequencing input was naive CD8+ T cells sorted from blood. These TCRs come from a man in his late teens or twenties in good health.

DNA of the CDR3: TGTGCCAGCAGTTACGAAATAGCGGGAGTCTACGAGCAGTACTTC. Translating gives CASSYEIAGVYEQYF. The J gene is TRBJ2-7, the V gene TRBV6-5; TRBD2 matches at 9 bases. V was clipped by 2 bases and J by 3 bases; unmatched bases: 5. Per the germline V gene, CDR1 is MNHEY and CDR2 is SVGAGI. The CDR3 is made up of 15 amino acids.

V gene TRBV2 combines with J gene TRBJ2-7; the D gene is possibly TRBD1 (5 bases). CDR1 and CDR2 from the germline V gene are SNHLY and FYNNEI. Deletions cut 2 bases from V and 2 bases from J, with 10 bases between. This CDR3 is built from 14 residues. The CDR3, as DNA: TGTGCCAGCAGTGAATCGCAGGGAACCTACGAGCAGTACTTC. Protein sequence: CASSESQGTYEQYF.

This clone was counted once. This chain uses TRBV6-1 with TRBJ1-5; a possible D gene is TRBD1 (5 bases). The ends were cut back, 3 bases at V and 5 bases at J, with 11 bases in the middle. Germline assignment: CDR1 MNHNS and CDR2 SASEGT. The length of the CDR3 is 14 residues. The CDR3 protein is CASSDSGSYQPQHF. CDR3 DNA sequence: TGTGCCAGCAGTGATTCAGGGAGCTATCAGCCCCAGCATTTT.

The rearrangement joins TRBV13 to TRBJ2-7, with 9 bases lining up with TRBD1. With V trimmed by 4 bases and J by 5 bases, 6 bases remained unmatched. This CDR3 has 14 residues. Per the germline V gene, CDR1 is PRHDT and CDR2 is FYEKMQ (reference sequence). The CDR3, as DNA: TGTGCCAGCAGCTGGGGACAGGGTAGTGACGAGCAGTACTTC. It specifies CASSWGQGSDEQYF.

This clone was seen more than once but under ten times. V gene TRBV5-1 combines with J gene TRBJ2-1; D gene ambiguous. The CDR3 runs 15 residues. Trimming shortened V by 5 bases and J by 3 bases, and 15 bases separated the two germline ends. Germline V gene sequence: CDR1 SGHRS, CDR2 YFSETQ. The CDR3 DNA reads as TGCGCCAGCAGGGACGAGGCCGCTAGCTACAATGAGCAGTTCTTC. Its translation: CASRDEAASYNEQFF.

Remarks on this clone: In the same sample, other DNA sequences code for this CDR3. The gene calls are TRBV5-4 and TRBJ2-5; D is possibly TRBD2 (5 bases). V was pared by 2 bases and J by 4 bases, with 9 bases between. Per the germline V gene, CDR1 is SGHNT and CDR2 is YYREEE (reference sequence). The CDR3 has 13 amino acids. CDR3 DNA: TGTGCCAGCAGCTTAGGAGGAGGAGAGACCCAGTACTTC. Translating gives CASSLGGGETQYF.

J is TRBJ2-2 and V is TRBV4-2; D unclear. Germline lookup yields CDR1 LGHNA and CDR2 YNFKEQ. This CDR3 region has 13 residues. V lost 5 bases to trimming and J lost 0 bases, with 4 bases between them. DNA for the CDR3: TGTGCCAGCAGCACAACGAACACCGGGGAGCTGTTTTTT. It is translated as CASSTTNTGELFF.

The V gene is TRBV30, the J gene TRBJ1-3, with a weak D call TRBD1 (5 bases). The CDR3 spans 11 residues. Germline CDR1 and CDR2: GTSNPN and SVGIG (reference sequence). V lost 5 bases and J 6 bases, leaving 8 bases between the germline ends. The CDR3 nucleotides are TGTGCCTGGGACAGTCTAAACACCATATATTTT. This translates into CAWDSLNTIYF.

The rearrangement links TRBV27 to TRBJ2-1; 8 bases line up with TRBD1. In germline, CDR1 is MNHEY, CDR2 SMNVEV (reference sequence). Losses at the gene ends were 2 bases for V and 8 bases for J; bases not matched to a gene: 11. The length of the CDR3 is 16 residues. The CDR3 DNA sequence: TGTGCCAGCAGTTTAATCATCGGACAGGGAAAGGATGAGCAGTTCTTC. Protein sequence: CASSLIIGQGKDEQFF.